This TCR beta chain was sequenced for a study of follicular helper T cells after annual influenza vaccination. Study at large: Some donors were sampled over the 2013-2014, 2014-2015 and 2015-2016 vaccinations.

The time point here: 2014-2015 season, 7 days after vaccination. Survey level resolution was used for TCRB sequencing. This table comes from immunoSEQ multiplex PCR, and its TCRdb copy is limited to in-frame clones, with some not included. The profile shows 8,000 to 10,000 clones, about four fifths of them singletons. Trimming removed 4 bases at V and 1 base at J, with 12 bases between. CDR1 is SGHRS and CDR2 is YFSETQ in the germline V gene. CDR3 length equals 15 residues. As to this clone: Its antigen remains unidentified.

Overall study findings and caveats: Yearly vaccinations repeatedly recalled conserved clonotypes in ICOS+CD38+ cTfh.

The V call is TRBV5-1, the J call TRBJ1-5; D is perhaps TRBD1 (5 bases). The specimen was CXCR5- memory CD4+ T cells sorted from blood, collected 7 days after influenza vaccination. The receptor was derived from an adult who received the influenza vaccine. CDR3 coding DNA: TGCGCCAGCAGCAAAGATGACAGCAGCAATCAGCCCCAGCATTTT. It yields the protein CASSKDDSSNQPQHF.